This entry lists 25 T cell receptor beta chains sequenced from one sample in a study of preoperative IRX-2 immunotherapy in early breast cancer. Treatment noted: preoperative locoregional IRX-2 cytokine immunotherapy. The method was immunoSEQ multiplex PCR; TCRdb's version includes in-frame clones alone and lacks a portion of them. The data contain 35,000 to 45,000 clones, 82% of them singletons. The sequences come from lymph node tissue, collected after IRX-2 immunotherapy. These receptors came from a human donor with breast cancer.

V gene TRBV6-8 combines with J gene TRBJ1-5; 7 positions agree with TRBD1. This CDR3 comprises 15 residues. Germline CDR1 MNHGY, CDR2 SAAAGT. Germline trimming cut 5 bases from V and 4 bases from J; bases unmatched to any gene: 8. Here the CDR3 reads CASSGDSLLNQPQHF. CDR3 nucleotide sequence: TGTGCCAGCAGTGGGGACAGCCTCCTTAATCAGCCCCAGCATTTT.

This clone has only a few counts. V gene TRBV11-3 combines with J gene TRBJ2-1; the D call may be TRBD1 or TRBD2 (5 bases each). Per the germline V gene, CDR1 is SGHNT and CDR2 is YENEEA. The CDR3 sequence is 15 residues long. Trimming removed 2 bases from V and 1 base from J, with 9 bases in between. The DNA of the CDR3 is TGTGCCAGCAGCTTATACTGGGGGTCCTACAATGAGCAGTTCTTC. It is translated as CASSLYWGSYNEQFF.

This sequence joins TRBV14 and TRBJ1-1, with 7 positions matching TRBD1. With 3 bases clipped from V and 11 bases from J, the junction kept 9 bases outside the gene matches. CDR3 size: 13 residues. Germline assignment: CDR1 SGHDN and CDR2 FVKESK. CDR3 coding DNA: TGTGCCAGCAGCCAGGCCACAGGGGTAAGGGCTTTCTTT. It yields the protein CASSQATGVRAFF.

V gene TRBV28 combines with J gene TRBJ2-7; D unclear. This CDR3 region has 15 residues. Germline V gene data show CDR1 as MDHEN and CDR2 as SYDVKM. V was shortened by 4 bases and J by 4 bases, with 17 bases between the two germline ends. Here the CDR3 reads CASSSLFREGYEQYF. The CDR3 region has the DNA TGTGCCAGCAGTTCGCTCTTTAGAGAAGGGTACGAGCAGTACTTC.

The chain links TRBV19 to TRBJ1-1, with a weak D call TRBD1 (5 bases). With 4 bases removed from V and 1 base from J, the gap between germline ends came to 13 bases. The CDR3 spans 15 residues. CDR1 and CDR2 (germline): LNHDA, SQIVND (reference sequence). The CDR3 loop is CASSTGGGRNTEAFF. CDR3 sequence (DNA): TGTGCCAGTAGTACTGGGGGGGGACGGAACACTGAAGCTTTCTTT.

This clone is a singleton in its sample. V gene TRBV30 combines with J gene TRBJ1-1; no definite D call. Per germline, CDR1 GTSNPN and CDR2 SVGIG (reference sequence). V lost 3 bases and J lost 3, with 14 bases in between. This CDR3 region has 14 residues. The CDR3: CAWRRSLGDTEAFF. DNA of the CDR3: TGTGCCTGGAGGCGGAGCCTAGGAGACACTGAAGCTTTCTTT.

The V call is TRBV18, the J call TRBJ1-4, with D possibly being TRBD1 (6 bases). The CDR3 sequence is 14 residues long. The V gene lost 6 bases and the J gene lost 7 bases, with 15 bases spanning the gap. From germline, CDR1 is KGHSH and CDR2 LQKENI. CDR3 nucleotide sequence: TGTGCCAGCTCTTCAGGGGTCGAGGGTGAAAAACTGTTTTTT. This sequence encodes CASSSGVEGEKLFF.

The rearrangement uses TRBV5-1 and TRBJ2-3, with a tentative D call TRBD1 (7 bases). V lost 5 bases and J 0 bases, leaving 13 bases between the germline ends. This CDR3 spans 15 amino acids. Looked up from germline, CDR1 is SGHRS and CDR2 is YFSETQ. CDR3 nucleotide sequence: TGCGCCAGCAGGCCTGCGGGACAGAGCACAGATACGCAGTATTTT. Amino acid sequence: CASRPAGQSTDTQYF.

The chain recombines TRBV11-3 with TRBJ1-2; TRBD1 is a possible D gene (5 bases). This CDR3 spans 15 amino acids. V was clipped by 3 bases and J by 2 bases, with 13 bases between them. CDR1 is SGHNT, CDR2 YENEEA, per germline. The CDR3 sequence is CASSLRGVGNYGYTF. The CDR3 region has the DNA TGTGCCAGCAGCTTGAGAGGGGTAGGGAACTATGGCTACACCTTC.

The CDR3 sequence: CASSLGPGGEQYF. The CDR3 coding sequence is TGTGCCAGCAGCTTAGGACCGGGGGGCGAGCAGTACTTC. The gene calls are TRBV7-1 and TRBJ2-7; 7 bases are shared with TRBD2. TRBV7-1 is annotated as an ORF whose role is uncertain. J gave up 6 bases and V 4 bases, and 6 bases lay outside the gene matches. There are 13 residues in the CDR3.

This rearrangement joins TRBV5-1 to TRBJ1-2, with D possibly TRBD1 on 6 matching bases. Germline CDR1 and CDR2: SGHRS and YFSETQ. The CDR3 extends over 15 amino acids. With 5 bases removed from V and 8 bases from J, the gap between germline ends came to 22 bases. The CDR3 nucleotides are TGCGCCAGCAGTATCGCGGGGGGCCCATTCGAGGGCTACACCTTC. This translates into CASSIAGGPFEGYTF.

The chain carries TRBV6-1 and TRBJ2-1; D is perhaps TRBD1 or TRBD2 (5 bases each). The CDR3 is 14 residues long. V dropped 0 bases and J dropped 5 bases, with 8 bases sitting between them. Germline V gene sequence: CDR1 MNHNS, CDR2 SASEGT. The CDR3: CASSEAGVHNEQFF. The CDR3, as DNA: TGTGCCAGCAGTGAAGCGGGGGTACACAATGAGCAGTTCTTC.

The J gene is TRBJ2-5, the V gene TRBV14; D is tentatively TRBD1 or TRBD2 (5 bases each). V was clipped by 3 bases and J by 5 bases, with 13 bases between them. Germline V gene lookup returns CDR1 SGHDN and CDR2 FVKESK. The CDR3 covers 14 residues. CDR3 amino acids: CASSQTLGDETQYF. CDR3 DNA: TGTGCCAGCAGCCAGACCCTGGGGGACGAGACCCAGTACTTC.

V usage is TRBV5-1 and J usage is TRBJ1-1, with a possible D match to TRBD1 (6 bases). The CDR3 spans 16 residues. V was shortened by 3 bases and J by 4 bases, with 19 bases between the two germline ends. Germline V CDR1 and CDR2: SGHRS, YFSETQ. CDR3: CASSSPGDWGATEAFF. CDR3 nucleotides: TGCGCCAGCAGCTCCCCGGGGGATTGGGGGGCCACTGAAGCTTTCTTT.

The chain has TRBV11-3 and TRBJ1-3; D is perhaps TRBD1 (5 bases). V lost 5 bases and J 1 base, leaving 12 bases between the germline ends. This CDR3 is built from 15 residues. Germline-derived CDR1 and CDR2 are SGHNT and YENEEA. The CDR3 is CASSPYDRSGNTIYF. The CDR3 DNA reads as TGTGCCAGCAGCCCTTATGACAGATCTGGAAACACCATATATTTT.

The rearrangement joins TRBV7-6 to TRBJ2-1; TRBD2 aligns across 12 bases. CDR3 length: 14 amino acids. CDR1 is SGHVS, CDR2 FNYEAQ, per germline. V trimming: 5 bases; J trimming: 5 bases; junction bases outside the gene matches: 1. The CDR3 bases are TGTGCCAGCAGCCGGACTAGCGGGGACAATGAGCAGTTCTTC. Translation gives CASSRTSGDNEQFF. The complete variable domain, with remaining parts taken from reference TRBV7-6 and TRBJ2-1, reads GAGVSQSPRYKVTKRGQDVALRCDPISGHVSLYWYRQALGQGPEFLTYFNYEAQQDKSGLPNDRFSAERPEGSISTLTIQRTEQRDSAMYRCASSRTSGDNEQFFGPGTRLTVL.

The chain joins TRBV18 to TRBJ1-3; TRBD1 matches 12 bases. Germline-derived CDR1 and CDR2 are KGHSH and LQKENI. With 6 bases clipped from V and 4 bases from J, the junction kept 7 bases outside the gene matches. The CDR3 is made up of 16 amino acids. The CDR3 sequence is CASSGTGGGRGNTIYF. The CDR3 DNA follows: TGTGCCAGCTCCGGGACAGGGGGCGGAAGAGGAAACACCATATATTTT.

J is TRBJ2-2 and V is TRBV29-1, with D perhaps given as TRBD1 or TRBD2 (5 bases each). Germline V lookup: CDR1 SQVTM, CDR2 ANQGSEA. This CDR3 has 13 amino acids. Trimming took off 8 bases at V and 3 bases at J, with 13 bases between the two ends. Here the CDR3 reads CSSWDDYTGELFF. The CDR3 region has the DNA TGCAGCAGCTGGGACGACTACACCGGGGAGCTGTTTTTT.

The chain employs TRBV28 and TRBJ1-2; a weak D match, TRBD1 (6 bases). V was cut by 3 bases and J by 6 bases, with 14 bases left in between. The CDR3 runs to 14 residues. CDR1 MDHEN and CDR2 SYDVKM come from the germline V gene. CDR3 nucleotides: TGTGCCAGCAGTTTTCAGGGGCGCGTGGATGGCTACACCTTC. Translating gives CASSFQGRVDGYTF.

The chain carries TRBV18 and TRBJ1-1; D unclear. The CDR3 loop spans 12 amino acids. V was shortened by 6 bases and J by 1 base, with 6 bases between the two germline ends. Looked up from germline, CDR1 is KGHSH and CDR2 is LQKENI. The DNA for the CDR3 is TGTGCCAGCTCGGAGGGGAACACTGAAGCTTTCTTT. It translates to CASSEGNTEAFF.

This chain links TRBV19 with TRBJ1-5; TRBD1 might be the D (5 bases). This CDR3 contains 16 residues. CDR1 and CDR2 (germline): LNHDA, SQIVND (reference sequence). Trimming removed 7 bases at V and 5 bases at J, with 21 bases between. CDR3 DNA: TGTGCCAGTAATCCGACAGTCCCCAGTGGGGATCAGCCCCAGCATTTT. Protein product: CASNPTVPSGDQPQHF.

The chain is built from TRBV14 and TRBJ1-2, with D possibly being TRBD1 (5 bases). The V gene's germline CDR1 is SGHDN and CDR2 FVKESK. The V end lost 4 bases, the J end lost 4 bases, and 10 bases lay between the germline ends. CDR3 length equals 13 residues. The CDR3 protein is CASSPGRGYGYTF. In DNA form, the CDR3 reads TGTGCCAGCAGCCCCGGGAGGGGCTATGGCTACACCTTC. Full variable domain (missing parts from reference TRBV14 and TRBJ1-2): EAGVTQFPSHSVIEKGQTVTLRCDPISGHDNLYWYRRVMGKEIKFLLHFVKESKQDESGMPNNRFLAERTGGTYSTLKVQPAELEDSGVYFCASSPGRGYGYTFGSGTRLTVV.

The chain combines TRBV12-2 with TRBJ1-3. TRBV12-2 is described as a pseudogene. This CDR3 contains 17 residues. CDR3 nucleotide sequence: TGTGCAATTGACGCTACCCTCCCCCCCGAGCGGGGAAACACCATATATTTT. Translation: CAIDATLPPERGNTIYF.

The V call is TRBV7-6, the J call TRBJ1-1; TRBD1 is a possible D gene (5 bases). V lost 5 bases to trimming and J lost 4 bases, with 14 bases between them. Germline assignment: CDR1 SGHVS and CDR2 FNYEAQ. CDR3 size: 14 residues. CDR3 coding DNA: TGTGCCAGCAGCAACTCCGACAGTTTCACTGAAGCTTTCTTT. It translates to CASSNSDSFTEAFF.

This sequence joins TRBV12-5 and TRBJ2-1, with 7 bases matching TRBD2. The CDR3 loop spans 15 amino acids. CDR1 and CDR2 (germline): LGHNT, FRNRAP. V trimming: 6 bases; J trimming: 4 bases; junction bases outside the gene matches: 9. CDR3 DNA sequence: TGTGCTAGTGGAGTTGGGGGGGGAAAGTACAATGAGCAGTTCTTC. Its protein product is CASGVGGGKYNEQFF.